Listed below are T cell receptor beta chains from one sample, sequenced in a study of shared clonotypes between healthy human individuals. Only in-frame clones appear in the TCRdb table, and some are missing; sequencing was by immunoSEQ multiplex PCR. The table shows about 1 million clones, with about 76% occurring only once. Sequences were obtained from memory CD4+ T cells sorted from blood. The receptors were sampled from a young man in good health. CDR3s include the opening cysteine and the closing phenylalanine or tryptophan. A D gene is named only where the DNA matches it firmly. A row's size may be missing; if present it is once, few, many or a size class.

cdr3_aa cdr3_nt d_call j_call clone_size v_call
CASSGGPDRSYNEQFF TGTGCCAGCAGCGGCGGACCGGACCGCTCCTACAATGAGCAGTTCTTC . TRBJ2-1 few TRBV9
CAWNGGTEAFF TGTGCCTGGAACGGGGGAACTGAAGCTTTCTTT . TRBJ1-1 . TRBV30
CASSLGGLASNEQFF TGTGCCAGCAGCTTAGGGGGACTAGCGAGCAATGAGCAGTTCTTC TRBD2 TRBJ2-1 few TRBV7-2
CASSSPTSARGEQYF TGTGCCAGCAGTTCTCCGACTAGCGCGAGAGGCGAGCAGTACTTC TRBD2 TRBJ2-7 . TRBV6-5
CASSDRRQTYEQYF TGTGCCAGCAGTGACAGGCGGCAGACCTACGAGCAGTACTTC . TRBJ2-7 . TRBV6-4
CASSIWGTDTQYF TGTGCCAGCAGCATTTGGGGGACAGATACGCAGTATTTT . TRBJ2-3 . TRBV9
CSVETGGLRETQYF TGCAGCGTTGAAACGGGAGGGCTCAGAGAGACCCAGTACTTC TRBD2 TRBJ2-5 . TRBV29-1
CASSLASSWTAAYEQYF TGTGCCAGCAGCTTGGCCTCTAGTTGGACTGCAGCCTACGAGCAGTACTTC . TRBJ2-7 . TRBV5-8
CASSLAGTTDTQYF TGTGCCAGCAGTTTAGCGGGGACCACAGATACGCAGTATTTT TRBD2 TRBJ2-3 once TRBV7-2
CASRAQVLGEQYF TGTGCCAGCAGGGCACAGGTTTTGGGGGAGCAGTACTTC . TRBJ2-7 . TRBV2
CASSLRMNDGYTF TGTGCCAGCAGCCTCCGGATGAATGATGGCTACACCTTC . TRBJ1-2 . TRBV7-2
CASSGQGALEKLFF TGTGCCAGCAGCGGACAGGGGGCTTTGGAAAAACTGTTTTTT TRBD1 TRBJ1-4 . TRBV2
CASSLISTGELFF TGCGCCAGCAGCTTGATAAGCACCGGGGAGCTGTTTTTT . TRBJ2-2 . TRBV5-1
CASSRIGQGAAGANVLTF TGTGCCAGCAGTCGGATAGGACAGGGGGCGGCTGGGGCCAACGTCCTGACTTTC TRBD1 TRBJ2-6 few TRBV27
CASSIALDRVATQYF TGTGCCAGTAGTATAGCCTTGGACAGGGTGGCTACGCAGTATTTT TRBD1 TRBJ2-3 few TRBV19
CASSLSTEAGRAQYF TGTGCCAGCAGCCTATCGACGGAAGCGGGGCGGGCCCAGTACTTC TRBD2 TRBJ2-5 . TRBV7-6
CASSPEYEQYF TGTGCCAGCAGCCCAGAATACGAGCAGTACTTC . TRBJ2-7 . TRBV7-2
CSVRRFSYNEQFF TGCAGCGTCCGGCGGTTTTCCTACAATGAGCAGTTCTTC . TRBJ2-1 . TRBV29-1
CAWGANNSPLHF TGTGCCTGGGGGGCGAATAATTCACCCCTCCACTTT . TRBJ1-6 . TRBV30
CSVEDGGSYEQYF TGCAGCGTTGAAGATGGCGGATCCTACGAGCAGTACTTC . TRBJ2-7 . TRBV29-1
CASSLGGDSPLHF TGTGCCAGCAGCTTAGGAGGGGATTCACCCCTCCACTTT . TRBJ1-6 . TRBV7-8
CASSLIPQGEKLFF TGTGCCAGCAGTTTAATTCCGCAGGGGGAAAAACTGTTTTTT . TRBJ1-4 . TRBV28
CASSGLTSFPGADTQYF TGTGCCAGCAGTGGGCTTACTAGCTTCCCCGGTGCAGATACGCAGTATTTT . TRBJ2-3 . TRBV2
CASSANKGGDRPSPLHF TGTGCCAGCAGTGCCAACAAAGGGGGGGACAGGCCTTCACCCCTCCACTTT TRBD1 TRBJ1-6 . TRBV6-1
CASRGGVEETQYF TGCGCCAGCAGGGGGGGCGTAGAAGAGACCCAGTACTTC . TRBJ2-5 . TRBV10-2
CASSRHSGTGGHEQYF TGCGCCAGCAGTCGACACTCCGGGACAGGGGGCCACGAGCAGTACTTC TRBD1 TRBJ2-7 . TRBV10-2
CATTTGEVSGNTIYF TGTGCCACGACGACAGGGGAAGTCTCCGGAAACACCATATATTTT TRBD1 TRBJ1-3 . TRBV2
CASSRGASYEQYF TGTGCCAGCAGTAGGGGAGCCTCCTACGAGCAGTACTTC . TRBJ2-7 . TRBV6-1
CAWSQGSNQPQHF TGTGCCTGGAGTCAGGGTAGCAATCAGCCCCAGCATTTT . TRBJ1-5 few TRBV30
CASSWGLSQPRELFF TGTGCCAGCAGCTGGGGGCTTTCCCAACCTCGAGAACTGTTTTTT . TRBJ1-4 . TRBV5-6
CATRDRDNSPLHF TGCGCCACGCGGGACAGAGATAATTCACCCCTCCACTTT TRBD1 TRBJ1-6 . TRBV10-1
CASSQGQGHWVGYTF TGTGCCAGCAGTCAAGGACAGGGCCATTGGGTGGGCTACACCTTC TRBD1 TRBJ1-2 . TRBV28
CASSELAGGPDTQYF TGTGCCAGCAGTGAACTAGCGGGAGGGCCAGATACGCAGTATTTT TRBD2 TRBJ2-3 many TRBV6-1
CAINSGRDGDYTF TGTGCCATCAATAGCGGCAGAGATGGAGACTACACCTTC . TRBJ1-2 once TRBV10-3
CSVAGGQSEQFF TGCAGCGTTGCGGGTGGACAGAGTGAGCAGTTCTTC . TRBJ2-1 . TRBV29-1
CASGQGLQETQYF TGTGCCAGCGGACAGGGCCTCCAAGAGACCCAGTACTTC TRBD1 TRBJ2-5 . TRBV6-5
CASRVSGTTLNTEAFF TGTGCCAGCAGGGTATCGGGGACGACGTTGAACACTGAAGCTTTCTTT . TRBJ1-1 few TRBV27
CASRVDGTGELFF TGCGCCAGCAGGGTGGACGGCACCGGGGAGCTGTTTTTT . TRBJ2-2 . TRBV10-1
CASSSPQSYNEQFF TGTGCCAGCAGTTCACCTCAGTCGTACAATGAGCAGTTCTTC . TRBJ2-1 few TRBV6-5
CSASRGYEQYF TGCAGTGCTTCAAGGGGATACGAGCAGTACTTC . TRBJ2-7 . TRBV20-1
CASSVEQGAANYGYTF TGTGCCAGCAGCGTAGAACAGGGGGCAGCTAACTATGGCTACACCTTC TRBD1 TRBJ1-2 . TRBV9
CASGRQVGYEQYF TGTGCCAGCGGGCGACAGGTCGGCTACGAGCAGTACTTC . TRBJ2-7 . TRBV6-1
CASSRSGTEAFF TGTGCCAGCAGCCGCAGTGGGACTGAAGCTTTCTTT . TRBJ1-1 . TRBV6-5
CASSSDLGSNQPQHF TGTGCCAGCAGTTCGGACTTGGGGAGCAATCAGCCCCAGCATTTT . TRBJ1-5 . TRBV28
CASSSQGQGIANEQFF TGCGCCAGCAGCTCACAGGGACAGGGGATCGCCAATGAGCAGTTCTTC TRBD1 TRBJ2-1 . TRBV5-1
CASSELGNPVDQPQHF TGTGCCAGCAGTGAACTGGGGAACCCGGTAGATCAGCCCCAGCATTTT . TRBJ1-5 . TRBV6-1
CASSLAGQEQFF TGTGCCAGCAGCTTAGCAGGACAAGAGCAGTTCTTC . TRBJ2-1 many TRBV11-2
CASSLAAGQLNTEAFF TGCGCCAGCAGCTTGGCCGCGGGACAACTTAACACTGAAGCTTTCTTT . TRBJ1-1 . TRBV5-1
CASSSLTGPYEQYF TGTGCCAGCAGCTCGTTGACTGGGCCCTACGAGCAGTACTTC . TRBJ2-7 many TRBV7-3
CASSPLQGAFTDTQYF TGTGCCAGCTCACCATTACAGGGGGCTTTCACAGATACGCAGTATTTT TRBD1 TRBJ2-3 . TRBV18
CASSESSRETQYF TGCGCCAGCAGTGAGTCATCCCGAGAGACCCAGTACTTC . TRBJ2-5 . TRBV10-1
CASSQDLSRRQPQHF TGTGCCAGCAGTCAGGACTTATCTCGTCGGCAGCCCCAGCATTTT . TRBJ1-5 . TRBV28
CASSANRASGALRDSTDTQYF TGTGCCAGCAGTGCCAACAGGGCTAGCGGGGCCCTCCGAGATTCCACAGATACGCAGTATTTT TRBD2 TRBJ2-3 . TRBV28
CASSLGLAGTTDTQYF TGTGCCAGCAGCTTGGGACTAGCGGGGACCACAGATACGCAGTATTTT TRBD2 TRBJ2-3 . TRBV5-8
CASSLRITGGQETQYF TGCGCCAGCAGCTTGAGGATCACAGGGGGCCAAGAGACCCAGTACTTC TRBD1 TRBJ2-5 many TRBV5-1